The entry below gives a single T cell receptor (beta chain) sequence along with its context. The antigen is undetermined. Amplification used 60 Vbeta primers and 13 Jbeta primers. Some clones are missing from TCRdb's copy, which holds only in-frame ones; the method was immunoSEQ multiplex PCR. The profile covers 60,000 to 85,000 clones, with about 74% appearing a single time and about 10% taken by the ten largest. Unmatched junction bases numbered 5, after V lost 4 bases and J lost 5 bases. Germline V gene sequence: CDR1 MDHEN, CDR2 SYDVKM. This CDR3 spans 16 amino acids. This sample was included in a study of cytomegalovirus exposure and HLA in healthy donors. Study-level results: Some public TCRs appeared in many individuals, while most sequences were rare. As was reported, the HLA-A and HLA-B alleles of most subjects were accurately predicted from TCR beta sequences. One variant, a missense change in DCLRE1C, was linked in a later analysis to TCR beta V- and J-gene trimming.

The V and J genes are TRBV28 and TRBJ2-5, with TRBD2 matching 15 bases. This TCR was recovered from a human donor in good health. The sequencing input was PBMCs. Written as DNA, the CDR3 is TGTGCCAGCAGTTCTAGGACTAGCGGGAGGGGGGAGACCCAGTACTTC. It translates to CASSSRTSGRGETQYF.